The source of this TCR beta chain is a study of T-cell reconstitution after alpha-beta-depleted transplantation in children. This clonotype has ten or more counts. The CDR3 length is 12 residues. V was shortened by 2 bases and J by 1 base, with 0 bases between the two germline ends. Germline values: CDR1 LNHDA, CDR2 SQIVND (reference sequence). This sample's TCRbeta library carried unique molecular identifier barcodes. TCRdb re-derived calls from the PCR reads in MiXCR, one entry per CDR3 protein. The profile shows some 200,000 distinct CDR3 sequences, roughly 7.5% of them singletons. J is TRBJ1-5 and V is TRBV19; D gene unclear. This receptor was obtained from a human donor who donated a stem cell graft to a child with Wiskott-Aldrich syndrome. This specimen consisted of PBMCs from the stem cell graft donor, obtained from the stem cell graft. CDR3 residues: CASSISNQPQHF. CDR3 coding DNA: TGTGCCAGTAGTATAAGCAATCAGCCCCAGCATTTT. The variable domain in full, with the rest retrieved from reference TRBV19 and TRBJ1-5, is DGGITQSPKYLFRKEGQNVTLSCEQNLNHDAMYWYRQDPGQGLRLIYYSQIVNDFQKGDIAEGYSVSREKKESFPLTVTSAQKNPTAFYLCASSISNQPQHFGDGTRLSIL.